This is a list of T cell receptor beta chains from one sample in a study of T cells in Graves' hyperthyroidism and ophthalmopathy. Using its own MiXCR run on the multiplex PCR reads, TCRdb lists one record per CDR3 protein. Among hundreds of thousands of distinct CDR3 sequences, approximately 14% were seen once, and the ten largest hold roughly a tenth. Sequenced sample: blood. These TCRs come from a woman younger than 30 with Graves' hyperthyroidism. The CDR3 runs from the conserved cysteine through the conserved F or W. D genes are given only for firm matches. Not all rows give a size; the values are once, few, many and, for expanded clones, a class.

D | size | J | V | DNA | CDR3
- | few | TRBJ1-6 | TRBV7-9 | TGTGCCAGCAGGGGGGGAACCTATAATTCACCCCTCCACTTT | CASRGGTYNSPLHF
- | - | TRBJ2-5 | TRBV19 | TGTGCCAGTAGTATAGGAGGGTCTCCACAGTACTTC | CASSIGGSPQYF
TRBD2 | many | TRBJ2-7 | TRBV7-3 | TGTGCCAGTAAAATGTCAGCGGGAGTCTACGAGCAGTACTTC | CASKMSAGVYEQYF
TRBD2 | many | TRBJ2-1 | TRBV28 | TGTGCCAGCAGCTACAGCTTGGGGCGGGAGCCTTCCTACAATGAGCAGTTCTTC | CASSYSLGREPSYNEQFF
TRBD2 | many | TRBJ2-7 | TRBV7-9 | TGTGCCAGCTCTACTAGCGGGAGGGCTTACGAGCAGTACTTC | CASSTSGRAYEQYF
- | few | TRBJ2-7 | TRBV25-1 | TGTGCCAGCAGTGAATTACAGGGCGGGTACGAGCAGTACTTC | CASSELQGGYEQYF
- | - | TRBJ2-1 | TRBV6-5 | TGTGCCAGCAGTTCTCGCGAACCCACAGAAATCTCCTACAATGAGCAGTTCTTC | CASSSREPTEISYNEQFF
- | - | TRBJ1-3 | TRBV6-1 | TGTGCCAGCAGTGTGAAAAGGGGGGTATACGGAAACACCATATATTTT | CASSVKRGVYGNTIYF
- | few | TRBJ1-1 | TRBV5-6 | TGTGCCAGCAGCGTCTCACAGGGGAACACTGAAGCTTTCTTT | CASSVSQGNTEAFF
- | many | TRBJ2-7 | TRBV5-1 | TGCGCCAGCAGCTTGGCCTCTGGCAGGCGCGAGCAGTACTTC | CASSLASGRREQYF
TRBD2 | many | TRBJ2-3 | TRBV7-9 | TGTGCCAGCAGCCCCTTGGCTGGCGGGAGAGGTGCAGATACGCAGTATTTT | CASSPLAGGRGADTQYF
- | many | TRBJ2-1 | TRBV2 | TGTGCCAGCAGCGGGTCCAGTCAGGTCAATGAGCAGTTCTTC | CASSGSSQVNEQFF
TRBD2 | many | TRBJ2-2 | TRBV13 | TGTGCCAGCAGCGAGGGACTAGCGGGGACCGGGGAGCTGTTTTTT | CASSEGLAGTGELFF
- | - | TRBJ2-1 | TRBV15 | TGTGCCACCAGCAGAGATCTGGATGAGCAGTTCTTC | CATSRDLDEQFF
- | - | TRBJ2-2 | TRBV24-1 | TGTGCCACCAGTGAACCGGGACCTCCCGGGGAGCTGTTTTTT | CATSEPGPPGELFF
- | few | TRBJ2-1 | TRBV11-1 | TGTGCCAGCAGCTTAATCGGCGCCTCGGGAGTCGGGCAGTTCTTC | CASSLIGASGVGQFF
- | few | TRBJ2-5 | TRBV28 | TGTGCCAGCAGTTTACCTTCGTCGTACCAAGAGACCCAGTACTTC | CASSLPSSYQETQYF
- | - | TRBJ1-5 | TRBV27 | TGTGCCAGCATGCCCGCTTTTTGGACTCTCAGACGGCAGCCCCAGCATTTT | CASMPAFWTLRRQPQHF
TRBD1 | many | TRBJ2-1 | TRBV24-1 | TGTGCCACCAGTGTCGGGACAGGGGCCTGGAATGAGCAGTTCTTC | CATSVGTGAWNEQFF
- | few | TRBJ1-5 | TRBV6-1 | TGTGCCAGCAGTCCAGACACATTCAATCAGCCCCAGCATTTT | CASSPDTFNQPQHF
- | many | TRBJ2-1 | TRBV2 | TGTGCCAGCAGGCTAGGCTCCTACAATGAGCAGTTCTTC | CASRLGSYNEQFF
TRBD2 | many | TRBJ2-3 | TRBV3-1 | TGTGCCAGCAGCCAAAGTACTAGCGGGGGAGATACGCAGTATTTT | CASSQSTSGGDTQYF
- | many | TRBJ1-2 | TRBV6-1 | TGTGCCAGCAGCTTAACCGGGGAGAACTATGGCTACACCTTC | CASSLTGENYGYTF
TRBD2 | many | TRBJ2-7 | TRBV3-1 | TGTGCCAGCAGCCAAAAAGGGACTAGCGGAGCCTACGAGCAGTACTTC | CASSQKGTSGAYEQYF
- | many | TRBJ1-6 | TRBV20-1 | TGCAGTGCTAGAGATGGGGGGGGGTCTTATAATTCACCCCTCCACTTT | CSARDGGGSYNSPLHF
TRBD1 | many | TRBJ1-5 | TRBV18 | TGTGCCAGCTCACTCCAGGCCGGGACAGGTACTTATCAGCCCCAGCATTTT | CASSLQAGTGTYQPQHF
- | few | TRBJ2-7 | TRBV4-1 | TGCGCCAGCAGCCAAGGGGGGAGTATCTACTCCTACGAGCAGTACTTC | CASSQGGSIYSYEQYF
- | many | TRBJ1-6 | TRBV18 | TGTGCCAGCTCCCCGGACGGAAATTCACCCCTCCACTTT | CASSPDGNSPLHF
- | few | TRBJ2-4 | TRBV30 | TGTGCCTGGAGATTACAGGGACTAGCCAAAAACATTCAGTACTTC | CAWRLQGLAKNIQYF
- | many | TRBJ1-6 | TRBV18 | TGTGCCAGCTCACCACAGACATCATCGAATTCACCCCTCCACTTT | CASSPQTSSNSPLHF
- | - | TRBJ2-7 | TRBV6-2/TRBV6-3 | TGTGCCAGCAGTTACTCCGACACGTACGAGCAGTACTTC | CASSYSDTYEQYF
TRBD2 | - | TRBJ2-7 | TRBV5-6 | TGTGCCAGCAGCTTGGTGCGGGAGAGGGCCTACGAGCAGTACTTC | CASSLVRERAYEQYF
- | - | TRBJ2-5 | TRBV29-1 | TGCAGCGTTAGTGTATTCCAAGAGACCCAGTACTTC | CSVSVFQETQYF
- | few | TRBJ2-7 | TRBV7-9 | TGTGCCAGCAGCTTTTGGGATGGGGTATTGTCTGGCGAGCAGTACTTC | CASSFWDGVLSGEQYF
TRBD2 | few | TRBJ2-1 | TRBV11-2 | TGTGCCAGCAGCTTAGTGTGGGGGGGCAATGAGCAGTTCTTC | CASSLVWGGNEQFF
- | many | TRBJ1-1 | TRBV12-3/TRBV12-4 | TGTGCCAGCAGTGTGGCAGGTCGGAACACTGAAGCTTTCTTT | CASSVAGRNTEAFF
TRBD1 | few | TRBJ2-1 | TRBV5-6 | TGTGCCAGCAGCTTGGCCGTGACAGGGGGGACAGGCGAGCAGTTCTTC | CASSLAVTGGTGEQFF
- | - | TRBJ1-1 | TRBV28 | TGTGCCAGCAGTTTAAATTACGGAGCCGGGACGGGGACTGAAGCTTTCTTT | CASSLNYGAGTGTEAFF
- | - | TRBJ2-3 | TRBV20-1 | TGCAGTGCACTAAGACAGCTCACAGATACGCAGTATTTT | CSALRQLTDTQYF
TRBD2 | - | TRBJ2-1 | TRBV9 | TGTGCCAGCAGCGGACACGGACTAGCGGACTACAATGAGCAGTTCTTC | CASSGHGLADYNEQFF
- | - | TRBJ2-3 | TRBV19 | TGTGCCAGTACCCACACGTCGGGGGCTACAGATACGCAGTATTTT | CASTHTSGATDTQYF
TRBD2 | many | TRBJ2-1 | TRBV11-2 | TGTGCCAGCAGCTTCTCTAGCGGGGGAATAATAAAATACAATGAGCAGTTCTTC | CASSFSSGGIIKYNEQFF
TRBD1 | few | TRBJ1-1 | TRBV7-9 | TGTGCCAGCAGCCCAGGGACAGGGAAGAACACTGAAGCTTTCTTT | CASSPGTGKNTEAFF
- | - | TRBJ2-4 | TRBV12-3/TRBV12-4 | TGTGCCAGCAGTTTCCTGGGGCTCACCAAAAACATTCAGTACTTC | CASSFLGLTKNIQYF
- | few | TRBJ2-7 | TRBV6-1 | TGTGCCAGCAGTGAAGCTCCCGCGGCCCTCTACGAGCAGTACTTC | CASSEAPAALYEQYF
- | many | TRBJ2-7 | TRBV5-1 | TGCGCCAGCAGCTTTTCGGGCAGCCGATACTCCTACGAGCAGTACTTC | CASSFSGSRYSYEQYF
TRBD2 | few | TRBJ2-7 | TRBV18 | TGTGCCAGCTCACCCACGGGACTAAACATCTACGAGCAGTACTTC | CASSPTGLNIYEQYF
TRBD1 | many | TRBJ2-7 | TRBV30 | TGTGCCTGGATTCGCGGGACAGGGCGTCACGAGCAGTACTTC | CAWIRGTGRHEQYF
TRBD1 | few | TRBJ1-2 | TRBV2 | TGTGCCAGCAGCAGACAGGGGCCCGGGGGAGGCTACACCTTC | CASSRQGPGGGYTF
TRBD1 | many | TRBJ1-1 | TRBV30 | TGTGCCTGGAGTGTAGGGGGCGCCGGGTTTTTCGCTTTCTTT | CAWSVGGAGFFAFF
- | many | TRBJ2-7 | TRBV20-1 | TGCAGTGCCGAAGATGGGTGTAGGGGATGGGACGAGCAGTACTTC | CSAEDGCRGWDEQYF